Listed below are T cell receptor beta chains from one sample, sequenced in a study of technical replicates of blood from a few donors. Profiled with immunoSEQ multiplex PCR; TCRdb holds only in-frame clones, not every one. Seen here are more than 90,000 clones, nearly 96% observed once, and the top ten hold approximately 0.2%. Sample: T cells isolated from PBMCs. These receptors all come from a human donor in good health. Both conserved end residues are part of each CDR3. Each record gives: CDR3 length, V gene, clone size, D gene, J gene, CDR3 DNA, CDR3 protein. A D gene is named only where the DNA matches it firmly. Clone size is shown for a subset of rows, as once, few, many or a class of expanded clone.

CDR3 length: 12; V gene: TRBV7-7; clone size: .; D gene: .; J gene: TRBJ2-2; CDR3 DNA: TGTGCTAGCAGCTTCGGTTTTGGGGAGCTGTTTTTT; CDR3 protein: CASSFGFGELFF
CDR3 length: 13; V gene: TRBV6-5; clone size: once; D gene: TRBD2; J gene: TRBJ2-5; CDR3 DNA: TGTGCCAGCAGATATAGCGGGGGAGAGACCCAGTACTTC; CDR3 protein: CASRYSGGETQYF
CDR3 length: 12; V gene: TRBV6-6; clone size: .; D gene: .; J gene: TRBJ1-3; CDR3 DNA: TGTGCCAGCACCGCAGGGGGAAACACCATATATTTT; CDR3 protein: CASTAGGNTIYF
CDR3 length: 13; V gene: TRBV27; clone size: .; D gene: .; J gene: TRBJ1-1; CDR3 DNA: TGTGCCAGCAGGAGAGGACAGATCACTGAAGCTTTCTTT; CDR3 protein: CASRRGQITEAFF
CDR3 length: 14; V gene: TRBV19; clone size: .; D gene: .; J gene: TRBJ1-5; CDR3 DNA: TGTGCCAGTAGGGGTGGGGGGTGGTATCAGCCCCAGCATTTT; CDR3 protein: CASRGGGWYQPQHF
CDR3 length: 17; V gene: TRBV9; clone size: .; D gene: TRBD1; J gene: TRBJ1-2; CDR3 DNA: TGTGCCAGCAGCGTAGACGAGACAGGGGGTCGAAACTATGGCTACACCTTC; CDR3 protein: CASSVDETGGRNYGYTF
CDR3 length: 13; V gene: TRBV10-3; clone size: .; D gene: TRBD1; J gene: TRBJ2-7; CDR3 DNA: TGTGCCATCAGTGGGGACAGGGTCTACGAGCAGTACTTC; CDR3 protein: CAISGDRVYEQYF
CDR3 length: 15; V gene: TRBV6-1; clone size: .; D gene: .; J gene: TRBJ1-3; CDR3 DNA: TGTGCCAGCAGTGAATGGGGGGGCGCAGGAAACACCATATATTTT; CDR3 protein: CASSEWGGAGNTIYF
CDR3 length: 14; V gene: TRBV5-1; clone size: once; D gene: TRBD1; J gene: TRBJ2-7; CDR3 DNA: TGCGCCAGCAGCGGGGGGACAGGGACGTACGAGCAGTACTTC; CDR3 protein: CASSGGTGTYEQYF
CDR3 length: 15; V gene: TRBV7-9; clone size: .; D gene: TRBD1; J gene: TRBJ2-2; CDR3 DNA: TGTGCCAGCAGTTGGACAGGCGCGAACACCGGGGAGCTGTTTTTT; CDR3 protein: CASSWTGANTGELFF
CDR3 length: 12; V gene: TRBV6-1; clone size: .; D gene: .; J gene: TRBJ1-5; CDR3 DNA: TGTGCCAGCCGCAGGGGTAATCAGCCCCAGCATTTT; CDR3 protein: CASRRGNQPQHF
CDR3 length: 12; V gene: TRBV30; clone size: .; D gene: .; J gene: TRBJ1-1; CDR3 DNA: TGTGCCTGGAGTAAGGGACTAGGGGAAGCTTTCTTT; CDR3 protein: CAWSKGLGEAFF
CDR3 length: 16; V gene: TRBV13; clone size: .; D gene: TRBD2; J gene: TRBJ2-1; CDR3 DNA: TGTGCCAGCAGCCTAGGACTAGCGGGGGGAAACAATGAGCAGTTCTTC; CDR3 protein: CASSLGLAGGNNEQFF
CDR3 length: 17; V gene: TRBV18; clone size: .; D gene: TRBD1; J gene: TRBJ1-5; CDR3 DNA: TGTGCCAGCTCACGAGCGAACGACTGGACAGGGTTTCAGCCCCAGCATTTT; CDR3 protein: CASSRANDWTGFQPQHF
CDR3 length: 16; V gene: TRBV27; clone size: .; D gene: TRBD2; J gene: TRBJ2-2; CDR3 DNA: TGTGCCAGCACGACCGTAGCTGGCGGGAGTGGCGGGGAGCTGTTTTTT; CDR3 protein: CASTTVAGGSGGELFF